The 12 T cell receptor beta chains below all came from one sample that was sequenced in a study of patients and donors after allogeneic stem cell transplantation. TCRdb re-called the RT-PCR reads with MiXCR, one entry per CDR3 protein. The data contain approximately 24,000 distinct CDR3 sequences, about 45% of them singletons. The sequenced material came from blood, either unsorted or a sorted T cell fraction (not recorded which). The receptors were gathered from a human donor who was either an allogeneic HSCT recipient or a stem cell or donor lymphocyte infusion donor (not recorded which). It is not recorded whose cells these are; they may come from a transplant donor.

This clonotype was counted a few times. V and J are TRBV2 and TRBJ2-3; 8 nucleotides align to TRBD1. Germline loops: CDR1 SNHLY, CDR2 FYNNEI. The CDR3 contains 15 residues. Trimming cost V 3 bases and J 7 bases; bases outside gene matches: 9. The CDR3 region is CASSDRAGGTNTQYF. The CDR3, as DNA: TGTGCCAGCAGTGATAGGGCAGGGGGCACGAATACGCAGTATTTT.

V and J are TRBV24-1 and TRBJ1-1; 8 bases align to TRBD1. The germline V gene encodes CDR1 KGHDR and CDR2 SFDVKD. V lost 2 bases and J lost 3; bases outside the gene matches: 7. The CDR3 has 16 amino acids. The CDR3 DNA follows: TGTGCCACCAGTGATTCTAACAGGGGGTGGGACACTGAAGCTTTCTTT. This gives the protein CATSDSNRGWDTEAFF.

In this sample, this clonotype turned up many times. This chain uses TRBV6-1 with TRBJ1-1; tentative D call: TRBD1 (5 bases). The V gene lost 2 bases and the J gene lost 7 bases, with 20 bases spanning the gap. The CDR3 length is 16 residues. Per germline, CDR1 MNHNS and CDR2 SASEGT. The CDR3: CASSERGDSLSREAFF. CDR3 DNA: TGTGCCAGCAGTGAACGGGGGGACTCTTTAAGCCGTGAAGCTTTCTTT.

The chain recombines TRBV4-1 with TRBJ2-7, with D possibly matching TRBD1 (5 bases). The ends were cut back, 0 bases at V and 0 bases at J, with 9 bases in the middle. The CDR3 loop spans 15 amino acids. Germline CDR1 MGHRA, CDR2 YSYEKL. The CDR3 DNA reads as TGCGCCAGCAGCCAAGATTTGGACAACTCCTACGAGCAGTACTTC. This codes for CASSQDLDNSYEQYF.

CDR3 nucleotides: TGTGCCAGCAGCGTAGGACTAGCTAGCACAGATACGCAGTATTTT. Translating it yields CASSVGLASTDTQYF. V gene TRBV9 combines with J gene TRBJ2-3, with 7 bases fitting TRBD2. J gave up 0 bases and V 0 bases, and 1 base lay outside the gene matches. The CDR3 sequence is 15 residues long. CDR1 SGDLS and CDR2 YYNGEE come from the germline V gene.

This clonotype was recorded a few times. This chain links TRBV9 with TRBJ2-7, with D tentatively TRBD2 (8 bases). The length of the CDR3 is 21 residues. The germline V gene encodes CDR1 SGDLS and CDR2 YYNGEE. V was clipped by 4 bases and J by 0 bases, with 32 bases between them. The CDR3 DNA reads TGTGCCAGCAGCCGAGGACGGGGAGCGGGAGTCCGGGACAGCAGCTCCTACGAGCAGTACTTC. This sequence encodes CASSRGRGAGVRDSSSYEQYF.

This clonotype is deemed large. V and J are TRBV6-1 and TRBJ1-4; no definite D call. The CDR3 is made up of 15 amino acids. Germline V gene sequence: CDR1 MNHNS, CDR2 SASEGT. V lost 2 bases, J lost 0 bases, and 7 bases lay in between. DNA for the CDR3: TGTGCCAGCAGTGAACTCTCAACAACTAATGAAAAACTGTTTTTT. Residues: CASSELSTTNEKLFF.

V and J are TRBV28 and TRBJ2-3; 9 nucleotides agree with TRBD2. Germline V gives CDR1 MDHEN, CDR2 SYDVKM. J was trimmed by 4 bases and V by 1 base; bases with no gene match: 12. CDR3 length equals 18 residues. The CDR3, as DNA: TGTGCCAGCAGTTTATCCCCGTGGAATAGCGGGGGCCCAGATACGCAGTATTTT. This encodes CASSLSPWNSGGPDTQYF.

This clonotype was counted only a few times. The V gene is TRBV4-1, the J gene TRBJ2-3; 9 positions match TRBD1. V lost 0 bases, J lost 0 bases, and 4 bases stayed unmatched. Germline loops: CDR1 MGHRA, CDR2 YSYEKL. The CDR3 is 17 amino acids. In nucleotides, the CDR3 is TGCGCCAGCAGCCAAGATCGGACAGGGGAAAGCACAGATACGCAGTATTTT. This gives the protein CASSQDRTGESTDTQYF.

The chain carries TRBV7-8 and TRBJ2-1; D gene uncertain. CDR3 length: 12 amino acids. V was trimmed by 1 base and J by 6 bases, leaving 4 bases between them. Germline assignment: CDR1 SGHVS and CDR2 FQNEAQ. CDR3 sequence reads: CASSLEFNEQFF. The CDR3 DNA reads as TGTGCCAGCAGCTTAGAATTCAATGAGCAGTTCTTC.

The rearrangement joins TRBV5-1 to TRBJ2-1; 9 bases are shared with TRBD2. J lost 5 bases, V lost 2 bases, and 5 bases had no gene match. Germline assignment: CDR1 SGHRS and CDR2 YFSETQ. The CDR3 has 15 amino acids. CDR3 residues: CASSFSGTSNNEQFF. DNA for the CDR3: TGCGCCAGCAGCTTTTCGGGGACTAGCAACAATGAGCAGTTCTTC.

This clonotype was counted many times. The chain uses TRBV20-1 and TRBJ1-1; weak D call: TRBD1 (6 bases). The CDR3 loop spans 13 amino acids. Germline V gene data show CDR1 as DFQATT and CDR2 as SNEGSKA (reference sequence). V lost 2 bases, J lost 11 bases, and 18 bases lay in between. The CDR3 coding sequence is TGCAGTGCTAGAACCCGGGACATCGGGAGGGCTTTCTTT. Translated: CSARTRDIGRAFF.